One and the same sample provided the 2 T cell receptor beta chains below, sequenced in a study of monozygotic twins with inflammatory bowel disease. TCRdb re-called the 5' RACE reads and gives one entry per CDR3 protein, without DNA. The sample includes about 440,000 distinct CDR3 sequences. The sequenced material came from blood. These receptors were collected from a human donor with ulcerative colitis or Crohn's disease, or a healthy co-twin of an affected twin (not recorded which).

The rearrangement uses TRBV6-2 or TRBV6-3 and TRBJ2-1. This CDR3 has 14 amino acids. Germline V lookup: CDR1 MNHEY, CDR2 SVGEGT. Here the CDR3 reads CASSWEPSYNEQFF.

V gene TRBV5-1 combines with J gene TRBJ2-5; TCRdb reports TRBD1, a call that lacks DNA to check it against. CDR3 length: 15 residues. Per germline, CDR1 SGHRS and CDR2 YFSETQ. Here the CDR3 reads CASSFGTANQETQYF.